This note documents a single T cell receptor beta chain sequence. Antigen: not known. Time point given: inflamed ileum from the surgical specimen. The sample is drawn from a study of T cell repertoires in ileal Crohn's disease. Germline CDR1 is MGHDK and CDR2 is SYGVNS. The CDR3 covers 14 residues. Trimming took off 2 bases at V and 6 bases at J, with 10 bases between the two ends. Study-wide results and caveats: High-frequency clones were more common in sorted CD8 than CD4 cells.

Profiled with immunoSEQ multiplex PCR; TCRdb holds only in-frame clones, not every one. The sample carries approximately 13,000 clones, roughly 80% recorded once. The chain joins TRBV25-1 to TRBJ2-2; D gene ambiguous. Sequencing was performed on ileal tissue. The receptor was derived from an adult with Crohn's disease. CDR3 region: CASSEQFRAGELFF. The DNA of the CDR3 is TGTGCCAGCAGTGAACAATTTAGGGCCGGGGAGCTGTTTTTT.